These 30 T cell receptor beta chains were sequenced from one sample in a study of hypomethylating agent response in myelodysplastic syndrome listed by TCRdb under 2021. The library was built by means of the immunoSEQ multiplex PCR assay. TCRdb mirrors the immuneACCESS table, restricted to in-frame sequences. Some clones are absent from its copies; in checked studies, under half trace to an unresolved V gene, and the reason for the others is unknown. This sample comprises 6,600 or so clones, around 84% of them detected only once. Of the sample, around 16% falls within the top ten clones. Sequencing used bone marrow, obtained before or after starting hypomethylating agent treatment for myelodysplastic syndrome (not recorded which). The receptors derive from a human donor with myelodysplastic syndrome.

V is TRBV5-1 and J is TRBJ2-3; D is ambiguous. There are 13 residues in the CDR3. The germline CDR1 and CDR2 sequences are SGHRS and YFSETQ. With 0 bases removed from V and 0 bases from J, the gap between germline ends came to 2 bases. The CDR3 reads CASSLGSTDTQYF. The CDR3 region has the DNA TGCGCCAGCAGCTTGGGTAGCACAGATACGCAGTATTTT.

The chain recombines TRBV5-1 with TRBJ1-4, with unresolved D. This CDR3 contains 15 residues. Germline lookup yields CDR1 SGHRS and CDR2 YFSETQ. V lost 0 bases and J 5 bases, leaving 11 bases between the germline ends. CDR3 in amino acids: CASSLDRSQNEKLFF. The CDR3 nucleotides are TGCGCCAGCAGCTTGGATAGGAGTCAGAATGAAAAACTGTTTTTT.

The chain has TRBV5-8 and TRBJ2-7; weak D call: TRBD1 (5 bases). V lost 2 bases, J lost 3 bases, and 12 bases lay in between. Per germline, CDR1 SGHTS and CDR2 YDEGEE. The CDR3 is 14 residues long. The CDR3 DNA reads TGTGCCAGCAGCTTAGGGGCTCTAAGCTACGAGCAGTACGTC. Protein product: CASSLGALSYEQYV.

This clone was found once. The J gene is TRBJ1-2, the V gene TRBV19, with 9 bases matching TRBD1. Trimming at V came to 8 bases and at J to 8 bases, leaving 9 bases not matched to a gene. The CDR3 consists of 13 residues. Germline V gene lookup returns CDR1 LNHDA and CDR2 SQIVND (reference sequence). DNA for the CDR3: TGTGCCAGTTCCGGGACAGGGCTATACGGCTACACCTTC. Protein product: CASSGTGLYGYTF.

DNA for the CDR3: TGTGCCAGCAGTGACAAAAGGGACGAGCAGTACTTC. It specifies CASSDKRDEQYF. The chain couples TRBV6-5 to TRBJ2-7; D remains unclear. The V and J ends lost 5 bases and 5 bases respectively, with 10 bases between them. The length of the CDR3 is 12 residues. Per germline, CDR1 MNHEY and CDR2 SVGAGI.

The rearrangement links TRBV7-8 to TRBJ2-7; no firm D call. CDR1 is SGHVS, CDR2 FQNEAQ, per germline. Trimming shortened V by 1 base and J by 5 bases, and 12 bases separated the two germline ends. This CDR3 is 14 amino acids long. The CDR3 protein is CASSLGQVINEQYF. In DNA, the CDR3 is TGTGCCAGCAGCTTAGGACAAGTGATAAACGAGCAGTACTTC.

The rearrangement joins TRBV19 to TRBJ1-2; D is possibly TRBD1 (5 bases). Trimming left V 4 bases short and J 0 bases short, with 9 bases between. This CDR3 contains 14 residues. The V gene's germline CDR1 is LNHDA and CDR2 SQIVND (reference sequence). The CDR3 bases are TGTGCCAGTAGTAGGGACGTAGCTAACTATGGCTACACCTTC. Translated, it gives CASSRDVANYGYTF.

The V and J genes are TRBV6-5 and TRBJ1-1, with unresolved D. The CDR3 is 11 amino acids. The germline V gene has CDR1 MNHEY and CDR2 SVGAGI. Trimming cost V 8 bases and J 4 bases, with 8 bases left between them. The CDR3 sequence: CASSRSTEAFF. DNA of the CDR3: TGTGCCAGCTCGCGGAGCACTGAAGCTTTCTTT.

The genes are TRBV29-1 and TRBJ2-1; TRBD2 matches at 8 bases. Germline trimming cut 3 bases from V and 15 bases from J; bases unmatched to any gene: 1. CDR3 length: 9 residues. Germline V gives CDR1 SQVTM, CDR2 ANQGSEA. In DNA, the CDR3 is TGCAGCGTTGATCGGGGGGGGTTCTTC. Translating it yields CSVDRGGFF.

In this sample, this clone turned up a few times. This chain joins TRBV4-1 and TRBJ1-2; a weak D match, TRBD1 (5 bases). Germline assignment: CDR1 MGHRA and CDR2 YSYEKL. The CDR3 is 14 residues long. Trimming pared 3 bases from V and 0 bases from J, leaving 8 bases between. This CDR3 is CASSHPGANYGYTF. CDR3 DNA sequence: TGCGCCAGCAGCCACCCGGGGGCTAACTATGGCTACACCTTC.

This chain uses TRBV6-1 with TRBJ2-1, with 7 bases identical to TRBD1. The CDR3 covers 13 residues. The J segment lost 3 bases and the V segment lost 5 bases, leaving 1 base of the junction unmatched. CDR1 and CDR2 (germline): MNHNS, SASEGT. CDR3 DNA sequence: TGTGCCAGCAGTCCAGGGGGCTACAATGAGCAGTTCTTC. It encodes CASSPGGYNEQFF.

The rearrangement joins TRBV27 to TRBJ2-1; 15 nucleotides line up with TRBD2. This CDR3 spans 16 amino acids. Trimming at V came to 7 bases and at J to 7 bases, leaving 8 bases not matched to a gene. CDR1 is MNHEY, CDR2 SMNVEV, per germline (reference sequence). The CDR3 DNA sequence: TGTGCCAGCAAAAAAAGTGGGACTAGCGGGAGGAATGAGCAGTTCTTC. Translation gives CASKKSGTSGRNEQFF.

This clone was seen once. The chain joins TRBV9 to TRBJ2-1; 7 positions match TRBD2. This CDR3 contains 14 residues. Looked up from germline, CDR1 is SGDLS and CDR2 is YYNGEE. V lost 3 bases and J lost 8; bases outside the gene matches: 8. The CDR3 nucleotides are TGTGCCAGCAGCGAGGCGGGACTATACTATGAGCAGTTCTTC. Translating it yields CASSEAGLYYEQFF.

The chain uses TRBV30 and TRBJ1-2; D is possibly TRBD1 (6 bases). The CDR3 covers 13 residues. Germline values: CDR1 GTSNPN, CDR2 SVGIG (reference sequence). Trimming left V 4 bases short and J 1 base short, with 10 bases between. The CDR3 loop is CAWNGGLNYGYTF. CDR3 nucleotides: TGTGCCTGGAACGGGGGGCTTAACTATGGCTACACCTTC.

The rearrangement joins TRBV7-9 to TRBJ2-7; D is unresolved. The CDR3 is 13 amino acids. Germline CDR1 and CDR2: SEHNR and FQNEAQ (reference sequence). Trimming stripped 2 bases from V and 7 bases from J, with 12 bases between. The CDR3 coding sequence is TGTGCCAGCAGCTTACAGCCCTATGGGGAGCAGTACTTC. Protein: CASSLQPYGEQYF.

The gene calls are TRBV2 and TRBJ1-2; a possible D gene is TRBD1 (6 bases). Germline V gives CDR1 SNHLY, CDR2 FYNNEI. The CDR3 totals 13 residues. V lost 6 bases to trimming and J lost 7 bases, with 15 bases between them. The DNA of the CDR3 is TGTGCCAGCAGCCGGAGGGGGAATGGTGGCTACACCTTC. This translates into CASSRRGNGGYTF. The complete variable domain, with remaining parts taken from reference TRBV2 and TRBJ1-2, reads EPEVTQTPSHQVTQMGQEVILRCVPISNHLYFYWYRQILGQKVEFLVSFYNNEISEKSEIFDDQFSVERPDGSNFTLKIRSTKLEDSAMYFCASSRRGNGGYTFGSGTRLTVV.

The rearrangement joins TRBV7-9 to TRBJ1-2, with a tentative D call TRBD1 (6 bases). Trimming stripped 0 bases from V and 4 bases from J, with 9 bases between. This CDR3 is built from 14 residues. Looked up from germline, CDR1 is SEHNR and CDR2 is FQNEAQ (reference sequence). The CDR3 reads CASSLAGHVYGYTF. The CDR3 DNA follows: TGTGCCAGCAGCTTAGCGGGACACGTCTATGGCTACACCTTC.

V gene TRBV7-3 combines with J gene TRBJ2-1; tentative D call: TRBD2 (5 bases). This CDR3 has 15 residues. V lost 7 bases, J lost 3 bases, and 16 bases lay in between. In germline, CDR1 is SGHTA, CDR2 FQGTGA. The CDR3 here is CASTPVRADYNEQFF. The CDR3, as DNA: TGTGCCAGCACCCCAGTGAGGGCAGACTACAATGAGCAGTTCTTC.

The sample holds a few counts of this clone. V and J are TRBV19 and TRBJ1-2, with TRBD1 as a possible D gene (5 bases). This CDR3 is built from 11 residues. Germline V gives CDR1 LNHDA, CDR2 SQIVND (reference sequence). V was trimmed by 10 bases and J by 3 bases, leaving 9 bases between them. The CDR3: CAIGTDYGYTF. CDR3 sequence (DNA): TGTGCCATTGGGACGGACTATGGCTACACCTTC.

This clone has just one count. This chain links TRBV21-1 with TRBJ2-3; no check of the table's D call, TRBD2, against the DNA was made. TRBV21-1 is noted as a pseudogene. CDR3 length: 15 residues. CDR3 sequence reads: CASRTIAGGPDTQYF. The CDR3 DNA follows: TGTGCCAGCAGGACTATAGCGGGGGGGCCCGATACGCAGTATTTT.

The gene calls are TRBV11-2 and TRBJ2-5; D is tentatively TRBD1 or TRBD2 (5 bases each). The last part of the DNA fits TRBJ2-7 better; the J call may be wrong. Germline CDR1 and CDR2: SGHAT and FQNNGV. The CDR3 loop spans 12 amino acids. The DNA for the CDR3 is TGTGCCAGCAGCTGGGGGACCTCCGAGCAGTACTTC. The encoded protein is CASSWGTSEQYF.

Only a few counts were recorded for this clone. V usage is TRBV6-6 and J usage is TRBJ1-2; 8 positions match TRBD1. This CDR3 has 14 amino acids. Germline lookup yields CDR1 MNHNY and CDR2 SVGAGI (reference sequence). V lost 6 bases and J lost 8; bases outside the gene matches: 11. In DNA form, the CDR3 reads TGTGCCAGCAGCTTACAGACAGGGGTAGGCGGCTACACCTTC. It translates to CASSLQTGVGGYTF.

This chain links TRBV25-1 with TRBJ1-3; 7 nucleotides line up with TRBD1. J lost 4 bases, V lost 6 bases, and 6 bases had no gene match. Germline V gene data show CDR1 as MGHDK and CDR2 as SYGVNS. CDR3 length: 14 residues. The CDR3 reads CASRTTGSGNTIYF. Here the CDR3 DNA reads TGTGCCAGCAGGACGACAGGGTCCGGAAACACCATATATTTT.

The gene calls are TRBV19 and TRBJ1-4; 9 bases map to TRBD1. CDR1 is LNHDA and CDR2 is SQIVND in the germline V gene (reference sequence). The V gene end was trimmed by 6 bases and the J gene end by 8 bases; junction bases not matched to a gene: 7. The CDR3 sequence is 14 residues long. CDR3 sequence reads: CASSEQGAGEKLFF. The CDR3 DNA is TGTGCCAGTAGCGAACAGGGGGCGGGGGAAAAACTGTTTTTT.

The gene calls are TRBV4-2 and TRBJ2-5, with unresolved D. The CDR3 has 13 residues. V was trimmed by 2 bases and J by 5 bases, leaving 9 bases between them. Germline CDR1 and CDR2: LGHNA and YNFKEQ. The CDR3 sequence: CASSQNSGETQYF. The CDR3 DNA follows: TGTGCCAGCAGCCAAAATAGTGGGGAGACCCAGTACTTC.

The genes are TRBV30 and TRBJ1-1; no firm D call. The CDR3 runs 11 residues. Trimming shortened V by 5 bases and J by 0 bases, and 4 bases separated the two germline ends. CDR1 is GTSNPN and CDR2 is SVGIG in the germline V gene (reference sequence). The CDR3 spells CAWLLNTEAFF. The CDR3 DNA sequence: TGTGCCTGGTTGTTGAACACTGAAGCTTTCTTT. The variable domain in full, with the rest retrieved from reference TRBV30 and TRBJ1-1, is SQTIHQWPATLVQPVGSPLSLECTVEGTSNPNLYWYRQAAGRGLQLLFYSVGIGQISSEVPQNLSASRPQDRQFILSSKKLLLSDSGFYLCAWLLNTEAFFGQGTRLTVV.

CDR3 sequence reads: CASSRRGGEQYF. CDR3 DNA sequence: TGTGCCAGCAGCCGTCGGGGGGGGGAGCAGTACTTC. V gene TRBV27 combines with J gene TRBJ2-7; 8 bases match TRBD2. V was pared by 6 bases and J by 7 bases, with 5 bases of the junction left unmatched. Per germline, CDR1 MNHEY and CDR2 SMNVEV (reference sequence). The CDR3 consists of 12 residues.

The CDR3 spells CASRVGGRPTDTQYF. CDR3 nucleotide sequence: TGTGCCAGCAGGGTGGGAGGGCGCCCCACAGATACGCAGTATTTT. This chain joins TRBV7-2 and TRBJ2-3, with TRBD2 matching 7 bases. Unmatched junction bases numbered 8, after V lost 6 bases and J lost 2 bases. The germline CDR1 and CDR2 sequences are SGHTA and FQGNSA. The CDR3 is made up of 15 amino acids.

The J gene is TRBJ1-2, the V gene TRBV4-1; 8 bases match TRBD1. The CDR3 length is 15 residues. From germline, CDR1 is MGHRA and CDR2 YSYEKL. The V segment lost 4 bases and the J segment 1 base; nucleotides outside the gene matches: 5. Here the CDR3 reads CASSLRGQSNYGYTF. DNA of the CDR3: TGCGCCAGCAGCCTCAGGGGGCAAAGTAACTATGGCTACACCTTC.

The chain couples TRBV5-1 to TRBJ2-5; 16 nucleotides agree with TRBD2. After removal of 4 bases from V and 4 bases from J, the junction contained 4 bases not matched to a gene. CDR1 and CDR2 from the germline V gene are SGHRS and YFSETQ. The CDR3 contains 16 residues. The DNA for the CDR3 is TGCGCCAGCAGCCGCGGGACTAGCGGGGGGGGAGAGACCCAGTACTTC. Protein sequence: CASSRGTSGGGETQYF.